The present TCR beta chain was sequenced within a study of blood T cell repertoires in COVID-19. At the level of the study: From the United States, Italy and Spain came samples of acute and convalescent COVID-19. From T cells, B-cell-depleted T cells, or PBMCs came the material, which was cDNA or gDNA.

Germline V gives CDR1 SGDLS, CDR2 YYNGEE. V was pared by 0 bases and J by 0 bases, with 8 bases between. This CDR3 is built from 15 residues. Authors' processing steps: Amplification from reference gene primers served as the basis for estimated nucleated cell counts. Using immunoSEQ multiplex PCR, the repertoire was profiled, and TCRdb retains in-frame clones only, with some absent. V and J calls and clone size are as listed in that table; D and trimming were resolved from the DNA. The sample yields around 140,000 clones, roughly 87% seen once. This chain links TRBV9 with TRBJ2-3, with D unresolved. The receptor's source is a human donor in a cohort sampled during active COVID-19. Sequenced: peripheral blood. The CDR3 bases are TGTGCCAGCAGCGTAGAACTGGTTAGCACAGATACGCAGTATTTT. Translating gives CASSVELVSTDTQYF.